The present T cell receptor beta chain was sequenced within a study of blood T cell dynamics during melanoma immunotherapy. General study points: PBMC repertoires of eventual disease-control patients split at W3 into clonality or diversity gains.

V lost 0 bases and J 0 bases, leaving 9 bases between the germline ends. The CDR3 runs 16 residues. Germline-derived CDR1 and CDR2 are LNHNV and YYDKDF (reference sequence). Method: immunoSEQ multiplex PCR; TCRdb's copy keeps in-frame clones and lacks some. The top ten hold approximately 11% of the sample, which has 9,900 or so clones, roughly 85% seen once. A note on this clone: Its target is unknown.

The time point denotes: pre-treatment baseline. Sampling occurred pretreatment (T0) and at week 3 (W3), after cycle one of checkpoint blockade. Sequencing was performed on blood, taken from a patient treated with checkpoint blockade. The source of this sequence is a human donor with melanoma. V and J are TRBV15 and TRBJ1-3; unclear D gene. CDR3: CATSRDGRTSGNTIYF. The DNA for the CDR3 is TGTGCCACCAGCAGAGACGGACGGACCTCTGGAAACACCATATATTTT.